These 10 T cell receptor beta chains were sequenced from one sample in a study of CXCR3-negative and CXCR3-positive naive CD8 T cells. The authors prepared UMI-labeled TRB cDNA libraries by 5' RACE. No DNA is given; TCRdb re-called the 5' RACE reads and lists each CDR3 protein once. Reported are roughly 99,000 distinct CDR3 sequences; the ten largest clones contain 0.9% to 1.2%. These receptors' antigens are unknown. Points from the study as a whole: TRB CDR3s of CXCR3-positive naive cells were more hydrophobic than those of CXCR3-negative naive cells.

The material sequenced was naive CXCR3+ CD8+ T cells from blood. The subset is: CD45RO-CCR7+CD27+CD95- naive CD8+ T cells expressing CXCR3 (TNR3+). The receptor source for this set is a human donor in good health. Some clones in this sample may be carry-over from other donors' samples.

The V gene is TRBV13, the J gene TRBJ2-1; TCRdb proposes TRBD1, but this gene call is untestable without DNA. The CDR3 has 12 residues. In germline, CDR1 is PRHDT, CDR2 FYEKMQ (reference sequence). CDR3 sequence: CASRGGINEQFF.

The J gene is TRBJ2-1, the V gene TRBV29-1; the D call from TCRdb, TRBD2, cannot be confirmed without DNA. Germline CDR1 reads SQVTM; CDR2 reads ANQGSEA. The CDR3 sequence is 15 residues long. The CDR3 region is CSVEFLGRIGNEQFF.

This rearrangement joins TRBV7-9 to TRBJ2-3; checking the TCRdb D call of TRBD1 is not possible without DNA. Germline lookup yields CDR1 SEHNR and CDR2 FQNEAQ (reference sequence). This CDR3 is built from 17 residues. The CDR3 reads CASSLATGTASTDTQYF.

This chain links TRBV7-9 with TRBJ2-3. There are 13 residues in the CDR3. Germline-derived CDR1 and CDR2 are SEHNR and FQNEAQ (reference sequence). The CDR3 protein is CASSKTRTDTQYF.

The CDR3 sequence: CASSKVPHEGYTF. The chain recombines TRBV21-1 with TRBJ1-2. TRBV21-1 is termed a pseudogene. The CDR3 is 13 amino acids.

V is TRBV7-9 and J is TRBJ2-1; TCRdb returns TRBD2, unconfirmable since there is no DNA. The germline gives CDR1 SEHNR, CDR2 FQNEAQ (reference sequence). This CDR3 comprises 17 residues. CDR3 residues: CASSLAPLAGGLNEQFF.

The chain joins TRBV24-1 to TRBJ2-7; the TRBD2 assignment by TCRdb is unverifiable without DNA. This CDR3 comprises 14 residues. CDR1 and CDR2 (germline): KGHDR, SFDVKD. The chain's CDR3 is CATSDEEGSYEQYF.

This chain connects TRBV20-1 to TRBJ2-6; lacking DNA, the TRBD2 call made by TCRdb goes unchecked. The CDR3 has 17 residues. Germline loops: CDR1 DFQATT, CDR2 SNEGSKA (reference sequence). The CDR3 reads CSASGEKPYSGANVLTF.

The genes are TRBV7-2 and TRBJ2-1. The CDR3 is made up of 11 amino acids. CDR1 and CDR2 from the germline V gene are SGHTA and FQGNSA. This CDR3 reads CASSFEGEQFF.

This chain links TRBV5-5 with TRBJ2-1; TCRdb's assignment of TRBD1 cannot be checked, as there is no DNA. CDR3 size: 15 residues. Looked up from germline, CDR1 is SGHKS and CDR2 is YYEKEE (reference sequence). CDR3: CASSSGTVLGYEQFF.